A selection of T cell receptor beta chains follows, all from one sample in a study of blood T cell repertoires in COVID-19. Sequenced by immunoSEQ multiplex PCR; TCRdb stores in-frame clones only, minus some. The sample lists around 100,000 clones; approximately 78% were seen once. Sequences were obtained from peripheral blood. These receptor sequences come from a man aged 65 to 85 with acute or convalescent COVID-19. Each CDR3 is given with its conserved first and last residue. D genes are given only for firm matches. Clone size appears in some rows only: once, few, many, or a class for an expanded clone.

abundance: .
j_gene: TRBJ2-7
d_gene: TRBD2
v_gene: TRBV2
CDR3nt: TGTGCCAGCAGTGAACGAAGAGCGGGGGGAGGCTCCTACGAGCAGTACTTC
CDR3aa: CASSERRAGGGSYEQYF

abundance: .
j_gene: TRBJ2-3
d_gene: .
v_gene: TRBV5-8
CDR3nt: TGTGCCAGCAGCTCCCCTCTGCTTACTTACACAGATACGCAGTATTTT
CDR3aa: CASSSPLLTYTDTQYF

abundance: .
j_gene: TRBJ2-3
d_gene: .
v_gene: TRBV6-4
CDR3nt: TGTGCCAGCAGCTCGTCGCGGTCCGCTACAGATACGCAGTATTTT
CDR3aa: CASSSSRSATDTQYF

abundance: .
j_gene: TRBJ2-3
d_gene: .
v_gene: TRBV2
CDR3nt: TGTGCCAGCACCCTCTCCCGGGGACTGATCACAGATACGCAGTATTTT
CDR3aa: CASTLSRGLITDTQYF

abundance: once
j_gene: TRBJ2-6
d_gene: .
v_gene: TRBV9
CDR3nt: TGTGCCAGCAGCGTAGCCCCTAAAGGGTCGGGAGCCTCTGGGGCCAACGTCCTGACTTTC
CDR3aa: CASSVAPKGSGASGANVLTF

abundance: .
j_gene: TRBJ2-3
d_gene: .
v_gene: TRBV2
CDR3nt: TGTGCTAGCAAAGGAGGGCCTGACACAGATACGCAGTATTTT
CDR3aa: CASKGGPDTDTQYF

abundance: .
j_gene: TRBJ1-3
d_gene: .
v_gene: TRBV23-1
CDR3nt: TGCGCCAGCAGAACCTCAGGGGAAAAGAGTTCTGGAAACACCATATATTTT
CDR3aa: CASRTSGEKSSGNTIYF

abundance: once
j_gene: TRBJ1-2
d_gene: .
v_gene: TRBV18
CDR3nt: TGTGCCAGCTCACCTACCAGACAGCATAACTATGGCTACACCTTC
CDR3aa: CASSPTRQHNYGYTF

abundance: .
j_gene: TRBJ1-2
d_gene: .
v_gene: TRBV7-8
CDR3nt: TGTGCCAGCAGCTTATGGGCAGGGGATGGCTACACCTTC
CDR3aa: CASSLWAGDGYTF

abundance: .
j_gene: TRBJ1-1
d_gene: .
v_gene: TRBV6-6
CDR3nt: TGTGCCAGCAGGCAGGGTGGGACTGAAGCTTTCTTT
CDR3aa: CASRQGGTEAFF

abundance: .
j_gene: TRBJ1-1
d_gene: .
v_gene: TRBV6-6
CDR3nt: TGTGCCAGCAGTTACTCCAGACAAGACACTGAAGCTTTCTTT
CDR3aa: CASSYSRQDTEAFF

abundance: .
j_gene: TRBJ2-7
d_gene: TRBD1
v_gene: TRBV5-4
CDR3nt: TGTGCCAGCAGCTTCGAGCTTGGCAGGGGGTCCTACGAGCAGTACTTC
CDR3aa: CASSFELGRGSYEQYF

abundance: .
j_gene: TRBJ2-6
d_gene: .
v_gene: TRBV19
CDR3nt: TGTGCCAGTAGTACCGAATCGGGAGTGGGCTCTGGGGCCAACGTCCTGACTTTC
CDR3aa: CASSTESGVGSGANVLTF

abundance: few
j_gene: TRBJ1-2
d_gene: .
v_gene: TRBV6-5
CDR3nt: TGTGCCAGCAGTTTGGAGGCGGGCTATGGCTACACCTTC
CDR3aa: CASSLEAGYGYTF

abundance: .
j_gene: TRBJ1-2
d_gene: TRBD1
v_gene: TRBV5-1
CDR3nt: TGCGCCAGCAGTAACGGGACAGGGTCCTCCTATGGCTACACCTTC
CDR3aa: CASSNGTGSSYGYTF

abundance: .
j_gene: TRBJ1-1
d_gene: .
v_gene: TRBV7-3
CDR3nt: TGTGCCAGCAGTAGACAGGTGAACACTGAAGCTTTCTTT
CDR3aa: CASSRQVNTEAFF